This entry features one T cell receptor beta chain sequence. This clone's antigen is unknown. Base qualities were left out, and no much larger clone turns up one base away. At diagnosis, tumor, uninvolved tumor-adjacent lung and peripheral blood were collected and then preserved as a mix of FFPE and fresh-frozen material. Blood samples were analyzed as peripheral blood mononuclear cells for TCR repertoire profiling. The CDR3 covers 14 residues, taking in both the cysteine and the phenylalanine. Just the 42-base CDR3 DNA is kept, in frame starting at base 1. Trimming costs V 2 bases and J 2 bases, and their ends lie 9 bases apart. CDR1 and CDR2, per the germline V gene, are SGHTA and FQGNSA. This entry belongs to a study of T cells in localized non-small cell lung cancer (TCRdb year 2020). A note on the overall study: Comparing tumors with uninvolved tumor-adjacent lungs, the study looked at the T cell repertoires of 200 to 250 patients with early-stage NSCLC. The cohort consisted of roughly 240 treatment-naive NSCLC patients whose localized lung tumors had been resected. Of the NSCLC patients, about 130 were male and approximately 110 were female, and the mean age was approximately 66 years.

Findings and caveats that apply to the study as a whole: Because multi-region sequencing of the tumors was not done, intratumor heterogeneity could not be ruled out. Since the design was exploratory, TCR variables were selected using unadjusted p-values with no false-discovery rate correction. Longer overall survival was associated with higher blood T cell density, whereas shorter survival was associated with higher adjacent-lung clonality. A median of approximately 50 of the top 100 tumor clones turned up in the paired uninvolved adjacent lung, and 28 of those clones also ranked among the top 100 of that same adjacent lung. Uninvolved tumor-adjacent lung showed the highest T cell clonality, higher than tumor, which suggests more focused antigenic responses in the uninvolved tumor-adjacent lung.

TCR beta CDR3 regions were sequenced from DNA using the immunoSEQ Assay. As for the original processing: To compute T cell density, TCR beta template counts were normalized to usable DNA, which was estimated by amplifying housekeeping genes. The preseqR package was used to estimate richness by extrapolating to 400,000 templates for PBMC samples and to 120,000 templates for tissue samples. Clonality was taken to be one minus Pielou's evenness. Tissue-enriched TCRs were identified through differential abundance testing performed on productive amino-acid clonotypes, with a minimum total count of 5 and an alpha of 0.1. The Jaccard Index and the Morisita Overlap Index were used to quantify repertoire overlap between compartments. GLIPH grouped TCR beta CDR3s together with public tetramer-defined viral CDR3s, and a viral motif had to include at least three viral sequences and also show V-gene enrichment. TCRdb holds this immuneACCESS table with in-frame rearrangements only. Some clones are missing; in checked studies, unresolved V genes explain under half, and the rest has no known cause. The D gene and trimming were derived from the DNA, and the V and J assignments and clone size from that table. Recorded for this sample are approximately 64,000 clones; roughly 90% of them occurred a single time. In total, the top ten clones hold roughly 1.9% of the sample.

The receptor was derived from a woman aged 35-75 years with stage I lung adenocarcinoma. The sequences come from peripheral blood, collected before any cancer treatment. Rearrangement joined TRBV7-2 to TRBJ1-2, with a weak D call of TRBD1 (5 bases match). CDR3 region: CASSLFGGNYGYTF. The nucleotides are TGTGCCAGCAGCTTATTCGGGGGGAACTATGGCTACACCTTC.